Below, 18 T cell receptor beta chains from the same sample are listed, as sequenced in a study of blood T cell repertoires in COVID-19. Clones were sequenced by immunoSEQ multiplex PCR, and TCRdb holds only the in-frame ones, with some missing. This sample yields about 200,000 clones, of which 80% to 90% are seen a single time; about 10% belongs to the top ten. Sequenced input: peripheral blood. These receptors were collected from a human donor with active or convalescent COVID-19. The donor label of this sample is uncertain.

The genes are TRBV5-1 and TRBJ2-5; a possible D gene is TRBD2 (6 bases). The V and J ends lost 7 bases and 4 bases respectively, with 20 bases between them. Germline V gene sequence: CDR1 SGHRS, CDR2 YFSETQ. This CDR3 region has 15 residues. The CDR3 DNA reads as TGCGCCAGCGCCCCCGGGACTTACGGGGCAGAGACCCAGTACTTC. Its protein product is CASAPGTYGAETQYF.

The chain employs TRBV6-5 and TRBJ1-1, with D perhaps TRBD1 (6 bases). Trimming shortened V by 11 bases and J by 0 bases, and 16 bases separated the two germline ends. This CDR3 region has 14 residues. Germline V CDR1 and CDR2: MNHEY, SVGAGI. The CDR3 DNA reads as TGTGCCGGAACGACAGGCGGGTTGAACACTGAAGCTTTCTTT. Amino acid sequence: CAGTTGGLNTEAFF.

The J gene is TRBJ2-1, the V gene TRBV29-1; 15 nucleotides align to TRBD2. CDR1 and CDR2 (germline): SQVTM, ANQGSEA. Germline trimming cut 8 bases from V and 9 bases from J; bases unmatched to any gene: 8. This CDR3 is 14 amino acids long. CDR3 sequence reads: CSYGLAGGPGEQFF. DNA for the CDR3: TGCAGCTACGGACTAGCGGGAGGGCCAGGTGAGCAGTTCTTC.

This chain links TRBV2 with TRBJ2-1; 8 positions match TRBD1. Germline values: CDR1 SNHLY, CDR2 FYNNEI. V lost 9 bases, J lost 4 bases, and 8 bases stayed unmatched. The CDR3 totals 14 residues. CDR3 bases: TGTGCCAGTGGAACGGACAGGGCTTACAATGAGCAGTTCTTC. As protein: CASGTDRAYNEQFF.

The genes are TRBV19 and TRBJ2-2; TRBD2 aligns across 14 bases. Germline CDR1 and CDR2: LNHDA and SQIVND (reference sequence). V gave up 3 bases and J gave up 6 bases; unmatched junction bases: 12. CDR3 length: 19 residues. In DNA, the CDR3 is TGTGCCAGTAGTATCAAGACTAGCGGGAGGGCCCTCGGGGCCGGGGAGCTGTTTTTT. As protein: CASSIKTSGRALGAGELFF.

This sequence joins TRBV7-9 and TRBJ2-1; D unclear. Looked up from germline, CDR1 is SEHNR and CDR2 is FQNEAQ (reference sequence). Trimming stripped 2 bases from V and 9 bases from J, with 14 bases between. CDR3 length equals 14 residues. The CDR3, as DNA: TGTGCCAGCAGCTTAATAGCTTTCAGCCGTGAGCAGTTCTTC. This sequence encodes CASSLIAFSREQFF.

The chain joins TRBV24-1 to TRBJ1-2; TRBD1 is a possible D gene (5 bases). This CDR3 is 14 amino acids long. V was shortened by 4 bases and J by 5 bases, with 13 bases between the two germline ends. The V gene's germline CDR1 is KGHDR and CDR2 SFDVKD. CDR3 bases: TGTGCCACCAGTGACCCTGGGGCCGCATATGGCTACACCTTC. Protein sequence: CATSDPGAAYGYTF.

The chain employs TRBV6-2 or TRBV6-3 and TRBJ2-6, with unresolved D. The CDR3 covers 16 residues. Trimming took off 2 bases at V and 0 bases at J, with 8 bases between the two ends. CDR1 and CDR2 from the germline V gene are MNHEY and SVGEGT. CDR3 DNA sequence: TGTGCCAGCAGTTACCCACGAGGCTCTGGGGCCAACGTCCTGACTTTC. As protein: CASSYPRGSGANVLTF.

The rearrangement uses TRBV5-1 and TRBJ1-1, with D perhaps TRBD1 (6 bases). The CDR3 consists of 13 residues. Germline V gene sequence: CDR1 SGHRS, CDR2 YFSETQ. V lost 0 bases and J 7 bases, leaving 10 bases between the germline ends. The CDR3 sequence: CASSLDRVNEAFF. As DNA, the CDR3 is TGCGCCAGCAGCTTGGACAGGGTAAATGAAGCTTTCTTT.

The genes are TRBV28 and TRBJ1-3; D is ambiguous. The V end was cut by 4 bases, the J end by 9 bases, with 22 bases between. CDR1 and CDR2 from the germline V gene are MDHEN and SYDVKM. CDR3 length: 16 residues. Here the CDR3 DNA reads TGTGCCAGCAGTTCCTCTTCTTCAGTAGTCCAGGTCACCATATATTTT. This encodes CASSSSSSVVQVTIYF.

This rearrangement joins TRBV5-1 to TRBJ2-5, with 12 positions matching TRBD2. Looked up from germline, CDR1 is SGHRS and CDR2 is YFSETQ. V shed 4 bases and J 1 base; nucleotides not matched to a gene: 5. This CDR3 is 16 amino acids long. The CDR3 DNA is TGCGCCAGCAGCCCATGGACTAGCGGGGTCCAAGAGACCCAGTACTTC. Translated: CASSPWTSGVQETQYF.

The rearrangement joins TRBV5-1 to TRBJ1-1; D uncertain. Trimming shortened V by 2 bases and J by 2 bases, and 7 bases separated the two germline ends. CDR3 length: 13 residues. Germline CDR1 and CDR2: SGHRS and YFSETQ. CDR3 sequence reads: CASSFAGNTEAFF. In DNA form, the CDR3 reads TGCGCCAGCAGCTTCGCCGGTAACACTGAAGCTTTCTTT.

This clone was counted only a few times. V usage is TRBV11-3 and J usage is TRBJ2-7, with D tentatively TRBD2 (5 bases). This CDR3 region has 14 residues. Trimming left V 1 base short and J 4 bases short, with 11 bases between. Looked up from germline, CDR1 is SGHNT and CDR2 is YENEEA. The CDR3 nucleotides read TGTGCCAGCAGCTTAGCGGGAATTGCGTACGAGCAGTACTTC. Its protein is CASSLAGIAYEQYF.

This clone is a singleton in its sample. The V and J genes are TRBV7-6 and TRBJ2-7; TRBD2 might be the D (5 bases). The CDR3 sequence is 13 residues long. CDR1 SGHVS and CDR2 FNYEAQ come from the germline V gene. V was trimmed by 1 base and J by 7 bases, leaving 11 bases between them. In DNA form, the CDR3 reads TGTGCCAGCAGCTTAGTGGGCACGGGGGAGCAGTACTTC. Residues: CASSLVGTGEQYF.

The V and J genes are TRBV11-2 and TRBJ2-7; 13 nucleotides match TRBD2. CDR1 and CDR2 (germline): SGHAT, FQNNGV. CDR3 length: 15 amino acids. V was pared by 6 bases and J by 4 bases, with 6 bases of the junction left unmatched. CDR3 loop: CASRQLAGGLYEQYF. Here the CDR3 DNA reads TGTGCCAGCAGACAACTAGCGGGGGGGCTTTACGAGCAGTACTTC.

V gene TRBV4-1 combines with J gene TRBJ1-6; 9 nucleotides align to TRBD1. V trimming: 3 bases; J trimming: 14 bases; junction bases outside the gene matches: 14. This CDR3 is 16 amino acids long. The germline V gene has CDR1 MGHRA and CDR2 YSYEKL. As DNA, the CDR3 is TGCGCCAGCAGCCAGCCGGGACAGGGTGGGCTCAATACCCTCCACTTT. As protein: CASSQPGQGGLNTLHF.

The chain uses TRBV27 and TRBJ2-3, with TRBD2 matching over 14 bases. The ends lost 7 bases at V and 4 bases at J; junction bases unmatched: 13. CDR1 is MNHEY and CDR2 is SMNVEV in the germline V gene (reference sequence). The CDR3 consists of 18 residues. As DNA, the CDR3 is TGTGCCAGCAAACCGCCGGGACTAGCGGGAGCCGTGGCAGATACGCAGTATTTT. Its translation is CASKPPGLAGAVADTQYF.

J is TRBJ1-3 and V is TRBV7-2, with D maybe TRBD1 (5 bases). V lost 5 bases and J 2 bases, leaving 10 bases between the germline ends. Germline V lookup: CDR1 SGHTA, CDR2 FQGNSA. This CDR3 comprises 14 residues. The DNA for the CDR3 is TGTGCCAGCAGCCCCCGGACAACTGGAAACACCATATATTTT. Its protein product is CASSPRTTGNTIYF.